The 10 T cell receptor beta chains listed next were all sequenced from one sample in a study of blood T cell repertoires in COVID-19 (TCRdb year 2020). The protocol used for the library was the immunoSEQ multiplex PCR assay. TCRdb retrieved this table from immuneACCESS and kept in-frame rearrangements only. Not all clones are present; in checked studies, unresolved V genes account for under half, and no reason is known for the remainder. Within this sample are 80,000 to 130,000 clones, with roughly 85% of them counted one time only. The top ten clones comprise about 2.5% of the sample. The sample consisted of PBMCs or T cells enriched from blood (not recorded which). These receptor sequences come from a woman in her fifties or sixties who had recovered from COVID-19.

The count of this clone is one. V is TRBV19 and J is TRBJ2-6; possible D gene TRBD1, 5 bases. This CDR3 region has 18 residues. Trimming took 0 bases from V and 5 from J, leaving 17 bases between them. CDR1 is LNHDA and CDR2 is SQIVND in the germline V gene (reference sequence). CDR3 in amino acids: CASSIEVKTGSRANVLTF. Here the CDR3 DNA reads TGTGCCAGTAGTATAGAGGTAAAAACAGGTTCTCGGGCCAACGTCCTGACTTTC.

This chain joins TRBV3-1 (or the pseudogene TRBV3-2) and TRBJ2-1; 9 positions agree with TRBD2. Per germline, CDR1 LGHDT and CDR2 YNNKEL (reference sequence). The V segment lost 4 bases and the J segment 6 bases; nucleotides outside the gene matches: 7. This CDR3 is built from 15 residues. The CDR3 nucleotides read TGTGCCAGCAGCCCAAGGACTAGCGCCTTCAATGAGCAGTTCTTC. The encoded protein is CASSPRTSAFNEQFF.

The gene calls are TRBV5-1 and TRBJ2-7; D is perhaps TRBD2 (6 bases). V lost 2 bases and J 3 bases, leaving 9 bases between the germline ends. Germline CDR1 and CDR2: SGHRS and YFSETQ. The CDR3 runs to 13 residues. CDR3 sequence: CASSLPEGYEQYF. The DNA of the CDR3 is TGCGCCAGCAGCTTACCGGAGGGCTACGAGCAGTACTTC. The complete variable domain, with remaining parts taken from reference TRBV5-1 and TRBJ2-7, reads KAGVTQTPRYLIKTRGQQVTLSCSPISGHRSVSWYQQTPGQGLQFLFEYFSETQRNKGNFPGRFSGRQFSNSRSEMNVSTLELGDSALYLCASSLPEGYEQYFGPGTRLTVT.

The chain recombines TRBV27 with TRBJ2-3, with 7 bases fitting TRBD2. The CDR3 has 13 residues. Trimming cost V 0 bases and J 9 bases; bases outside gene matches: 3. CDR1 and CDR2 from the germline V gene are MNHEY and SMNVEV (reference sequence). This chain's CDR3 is CASSLSGGTTQYF. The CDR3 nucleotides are TGTGCCAGCAGTTTATCGGGGGGGACGACGCAGTATTTT.

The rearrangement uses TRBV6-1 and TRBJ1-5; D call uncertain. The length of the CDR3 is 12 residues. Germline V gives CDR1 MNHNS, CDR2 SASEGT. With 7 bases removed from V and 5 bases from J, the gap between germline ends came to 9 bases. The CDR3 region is CASKLGDQPQHF. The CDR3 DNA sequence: TGTGCCAGCAAGTTGGGCGATCAGCCCCAGCATTTT.

The CDR3 coding sequence is TGTGCCAGCAGCCCGGACAGGGAAGTGCATGGCTACACCTTC. It codes for CASSPDREVHGYTF. The chain joins TRBV5-4 to TRBJ1-2; 8 nucleotides align to TRBD1. The V and J ends lost 4 bases and 6 bases, in that order; junction bases with no gene match: 8. CDR3 length equals 14 residues. CDR1 is SGHNT, CDR2 YYREEE, per germline (reference sequence).

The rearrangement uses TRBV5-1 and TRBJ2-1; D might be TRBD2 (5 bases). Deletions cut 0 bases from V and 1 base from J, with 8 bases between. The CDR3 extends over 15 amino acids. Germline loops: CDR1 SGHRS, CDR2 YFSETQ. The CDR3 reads CASSLAGESYNEQFF. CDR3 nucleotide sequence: TGCGCCAGCAGCTTGGCCGGGGAATCCTACAATGAGCAGTTCTTC.

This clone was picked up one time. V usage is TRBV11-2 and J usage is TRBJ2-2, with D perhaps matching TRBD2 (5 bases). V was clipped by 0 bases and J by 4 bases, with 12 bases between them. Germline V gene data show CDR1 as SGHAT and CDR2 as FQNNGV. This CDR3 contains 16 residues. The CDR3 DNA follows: TGTGCCAGCAGCTTAGATGGGATCAGCGGCACCGGGGAGCTGTTTTTT. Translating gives CASSLDGISGTGELFF.

Here the CDR3 reads CASLIAPENTEAFF. DNA of the CDR3: TGTGCCTCCCTTATCGCCCCAGAGAACACTGAAGCTTTCTTT. This chain uses TRBV10-3 with TRBJ1-1; D not resolved. Germline-derived CDR1 and CDR2 are ENHRY and SYGVKD. The CDR3 is made up of 14 amino acids. Trimming stripped 11 bases from V and 1 base from J, with 17 bases between.

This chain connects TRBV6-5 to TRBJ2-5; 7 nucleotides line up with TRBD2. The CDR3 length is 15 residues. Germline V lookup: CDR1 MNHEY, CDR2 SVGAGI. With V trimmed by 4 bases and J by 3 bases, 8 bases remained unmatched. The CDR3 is CASSSFGSGEETQYF. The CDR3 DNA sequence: TGTGCCAGCAGTTCCTTTGGGAGCGGGGAAGAGACCCAGTACTTC.